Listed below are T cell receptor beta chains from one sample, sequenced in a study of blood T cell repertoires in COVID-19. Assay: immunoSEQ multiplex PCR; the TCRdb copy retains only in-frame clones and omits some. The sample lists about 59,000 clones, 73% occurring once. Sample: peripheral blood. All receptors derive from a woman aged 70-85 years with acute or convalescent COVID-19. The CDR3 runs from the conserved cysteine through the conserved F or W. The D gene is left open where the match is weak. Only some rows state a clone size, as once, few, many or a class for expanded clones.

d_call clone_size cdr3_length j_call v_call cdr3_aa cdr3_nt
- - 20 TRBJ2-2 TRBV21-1 CASSGPLANRRSRRTGELFF TGTGCCAGCAGTGGTCCTCTTGCTAACCGAAGGAGCCGGAGGACCGGGGAGCTGTTTTTT
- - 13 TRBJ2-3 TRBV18 CASSLLGADTQYF TGTGCCAGCTCACTGCTAGGGGCAGATACGCAGTATTTT
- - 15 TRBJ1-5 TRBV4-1 CASSQDVGGGQPQHF TGCGCCAGCAGCCAAGATGTTGGGGGCGGCCAGCCCCAGCATTTT
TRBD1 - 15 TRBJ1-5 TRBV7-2 CASSWVTGKSQPQHF TGTGCCAGCAGCTGGGTGACAGGGAAATCCCAGCCCCAGCATTTT
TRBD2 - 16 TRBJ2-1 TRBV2 CASSLSGTSAYNEQFF TGTGCCAGCAGTCTTTCCGGGACTAGCGCTTACAATGAGCAGTTCTTC
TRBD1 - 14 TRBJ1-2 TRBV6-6 CASSLKTGVVGYTF TGTGCCAGCTCCCTAAAGACAGGGGTCGTAGGCTACACCTTC
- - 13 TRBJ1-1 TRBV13 CASSSDMNTEAFF TGTGCCAGCAGCTCCGACATGAACACTGAAGCTTTCTTT
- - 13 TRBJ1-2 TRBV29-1 CSVLQFILYGYTF TGCAGCGTTCTACAGTTTATCCTCTATGGCTACACCTTC
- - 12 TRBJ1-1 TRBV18 CASSAEGEEAFF TGTGCCAGCTCCGCCGAAGGGGAAGAAGCTTTCTTT
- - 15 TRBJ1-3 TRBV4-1 CASSRDSAGQNTIYF TGCGCCAGCAGCCGAGACTCCGCAGGCCAAAACACCATATATTTT
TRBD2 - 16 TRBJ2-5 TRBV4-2 CASSKDLTSGWETQYF TGTGCCAGCAGCAAAGATCTGACTAGCGGGTGGGAGACCCAGTACTTC
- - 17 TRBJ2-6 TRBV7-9 CASSAPPGRAGANVLTF TGTGCCAGCAGCGCGCCGCCTGGGCGAGCTGGGGCCAACGTCCTGACTTTC
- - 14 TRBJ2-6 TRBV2 CASSLRSGANVLTF TGTGCCAGCAGCCTTCGCTCTGGGGCCAACGTCCTGACTTTC
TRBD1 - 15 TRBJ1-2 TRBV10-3 CAISVKGTGVSGYTF TGTGCCATCAGTGTAAAGGGGACAGGGGTCTCCGGCTACACCTTC
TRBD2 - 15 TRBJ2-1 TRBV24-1 CATSDGSGGLNEQFF TGTGCCACCAGTGACGGTAGCGGGGGGCTCAATGAGCAGTTCTTC
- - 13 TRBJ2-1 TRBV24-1 CATSGGKGREQFF TGTGCCACCAGTGGCGGGAAGGGGCGGGAGCAGTTCTTC
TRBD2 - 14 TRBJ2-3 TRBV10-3 CALSPGGGGDTQYF TGTGCCCTCTCCCCGGGCGGGGGGGGAGATACGCAGTATTTT
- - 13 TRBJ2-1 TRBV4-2 CASSPTTRDEQFF TGTGCCAGCAGCCCGACTACCCGAGATGAGCAGTTCTTC
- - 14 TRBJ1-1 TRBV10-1 CASSGGGGSTEAFF TGCGCCAGCAGTGGAGGGGGTGGGAGCACTGAAGCTTTCTTT
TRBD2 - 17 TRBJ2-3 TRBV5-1 CASSFSSGGRGTDTQYF TGCGCCAGCAGCTTTAGTAGCGGGGGCCGAGGGACAGATACGCAGTATTTT
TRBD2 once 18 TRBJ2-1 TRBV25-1 CASSEYKTSGGPGDEQFF TGTGCCAGCAGTGAATACAAGACTAGCGGGGGGCCCGGGGATGAGCAGTTCTTC
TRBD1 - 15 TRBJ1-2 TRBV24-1 CATSDRGQKRYGYTF TGTGCCACCAGTGACCGGGGACAGAAGAGGTATGGCTACACCTTC